Below are 18 T cell receptor beta chains sequenced from a single sample in a study of cytomegalovirus exposure and HLA in healthy donors. The assay was immunoSEQ multiplex PCR, and TCRdb's table has in-frame clones only and misses some. The repertoire includes some 180,000 clones, approximately 78% of them detected once, and 1% to 1.5% sits in the top ten. The sample was PBMCs. These receptors were obtained from a woman aged 30 to 39 in good health and CMV-seronegative.

The chain recombines TRBV27 with TRBJ2-3, with D possibly being TRBD2 (6 bases). Germline V lookup: CDR1 MNHEY, CDR2 SMNVEV (reference sequence). CDR3 length equals 15 residues. Trimming left V 3 bases short and J 5 bases short, with 15 bases between. CDR3: CASSLGGLKGDTQYF. The CDR3 bases are TGTGCCAGCAGTTTGGGGGGATTAAAGGGAGATACGCAGTATTTT.

The chain uses TRBV5-6 and TRBJ2-1; 7 bases fit TRBD2. Germline assignment: CDR1 SGHDT and CDR2 YYEEEE. With V trimmed by 7 bases and J by 6 bases, 13 bases remained unmatched. The CDR3 sequence is 15 residues long. Here the CDR3 DNA reads TGTGCCAGCCTAATCTCTTCGACTAGCATCAATGAGCAGTTCTTC. Translating gives CASLISSTSINEQFF.

This chain connects TRBV10-1 to TRBJ1-2, with no clear D. Germline V gene sequence: CDR1 WNHNN, CDR2 SYGVQD (reference sequence). The CDR3 runs to 13 residues. Trimming pared 2 bases from V and 8 bases from J, leaving 12 bases between. This chain's CDR3 is CASSEDWTGGYTF. The CDR3 DNA reads as TGCGCCAGCAGTGAGGACTGGACGGGGGGCTACACCTTC.

The chain carries TRBV7-9 and TRBJ1-4; 8 positions match TRBD1. The CDR3 has 18 residues. In germline, CDR1 is SEHNR, CDR2 FQNEAQ (reference sequence). Trimming took 1 base from V and 4 from J; bases not matched to a gene: 11. Written as DNA, the CDR3 is TGTGCCAGCAGCTTAGTCGTATCGGGACAGGCCGTTAATGAAAAACTGTTTTTT. Translating gives CASSLVVSGQAVNEKLFF.

The chain recombines TRBV19 with TRBJ2-2; tentative D call: TRBD1 (6 bases). Germline V gives CDR1 LNHDA, CDR2 SQIVND (reference sequence). The CDR3 contains 13 residues. Trimming took 5 bases from V and 6 from J, leaving 10 bases between them. The CDR3 region is CASSLEGAGELFF. CDR3 nucleotide sequence: TGTGCCAGTAGTCTCGAGGGGGCCGGGGAGCTGTTTTTT.

J is TRBJ2-3 and V is TRBV19; no definite D call. The V end lost 0 bases, the J end lost 0 bases, and 16 bases lay between the germline ends. The CDR3 has 18 amino acids. CDR1 and CDR2 (germline): LNHDA, SQIVND (reference sequence). The CDR3: CASSIDRRPLSSTDTQYF. CDR3 sequence (DNA): TGTGCCAGTAGTATAGATCGCAGGCCCCTATCTAGCACAGATACGCAGTATTTT. Based on the CDR3 plus reference TRBV19 and TRBJ2-3, the full variable domain is DGGITQSPKYLFRKEGQNVTLSCEQNLNHDAMYWYRQDPGQGLRLIYYSQIVNDFQKGDIAEGYSVSREKKESFPLTVTSAQKNPTAFYLCASSIDRRPLSSTDTQYFGPGTRLTVL.

The chain is built from TRBV5-1 and TRBJ2-3; 7 positions match TRBD2. CDR3 length equals 16 residues. V lost 3 bases to trimming and J lost 0 bases; unmatched junction nucleotides: 7. Germline CDR1 is SGHRS and CDR2 is YFSETQ. In nucleotides, the CDR3 is TGCGCCAGCAGCTCGGGTGGCGGGGGTAGCACAGATACGCAGTATTTT. Translating it yields CASSSGGGGSTDTQYF.

The J gene is TRBJ1-5, the V gene TRBV14; D may be TRBD1 (6 bases). This CDR3 contains 14 residues. Trimming took off 4 bases at V and 3 bases at J, with 10 bases between the two ends. From germline, CDR1 is SGHDN and CDR2 FVKESK. The CDR3 spells CASSPMGANQPQHF. The DNA of the CDR3 is TGTGCCAGCAGCCCCATGGGGGCCAATCAGCCCCAGCATTTT.

The V call is TRBV2, the J call TRBJ1-5; 9 bases map to TRBD1. The CDR3 contains 14 residues. V lost 3 bases and J lost 6; bases outside the gene matches: 3. Germline loops: CDR1 SNHLY, CDR2 FYNNEI. The CDR3 sequence is CASSEGTGFQPQHF. For the CDR3, the DNA is TGTGCCAGCAGTGAGGGGACAGGGTTTCAGCCCCAGCATTTT. The complete variable domain, with remaining parts taken from reference TRBV2 and TRBJ1-5, reads EPEVTQTPSHQVTQMGQEVILRCVPISNHLYFYWYRQILGQKVEFLVSFYNNEISEKSEIFDDQFSVERPDGSNFTLKIRSTKLEDSAMYFCASSEGTGFQPQHFGDGTRLSIL.

The J gene is TRBJ2-7, the V gene TRBV28, with unresolved D. The CDR3 spans 10 residues. Germline CDR1 reads MDHEN; CDR2 reads SYDVKM. The ends were cut back, 6 bases at V and 2 bases at J, with 2 bases in the middle. The CDR3 loop reads CASSTYEQYF. DNA of the CDR3: TGTGCCAGCAGCACCTACGAGCAGTACTTC. The entire variable domain, with the rest obtained from reference TRBV28 and TRBJ2-7, is as follows: DVKVTQSSRYLVKRTGEKVFLECVQDMDHENMFWYRQDPGLGLRLIYFSYDVKMKEKGDIPEGYSVSREKKERFSLILESASTNQTSMYLCASSTYEQYFGPGTRLTVT.

The gene calls are TRBV7-7 and TRBJ2-3; 8 positions match TRBD2. The V segment lost 5 bases and the J segment 1 base; nucleotides outside the gene matches: 5. CDR3 length: 15 amino acids. CDR1 and CDR2 from the germline V gene are SSHAT and FNYEAQ (reference sequence). This CDR3 is CASSRTSSGTDTQYF. In DNA form, the CDR3 reads TGTGCCAGCAGCCGGACTAGCTCGGGCACAGATACGCAGTATTTT.

This clone has only a few counts. The chain is built from TRBV30 and TRBJ1-2; 8 nucleotides match TRBD1. V trimming: 2 bases; J trimming: 8 bases; junction bases outside the gene matches: 7. Germline V gene data show CDR1 as GTSNPN and CDR2 as SVGIG (reference sequence). The CDR3 is 13 residues long. CDR3 loop: CAWSRGQGQGYTF. The CDR3 coding sequence is TGTGCCTGGAGTCGAGGACAGGGCCAGGGCTACACCTTC.

The chain carries TRBV29-1 and TRBJ1-2, with D perhaps TRBD1 (5 bases). This CDR3 contains 16 residues. Germline V gene sequence: CDR1 SQVTM, CDR2 ANQGSEA. V gave up 5 bases and J gave up 0 bases, with 19 bases separating them. The CDR3 nucleotides are TGCAGCGTTCATCGAATCAGGGCTCCCGCTAACTATGGCTACACCTTC. Amino acids: CSVHRIRAPANYGYTF.

The chain links TRBV18 to TRBJ1-4, with D possibly being TRBD1 (5 bases). Looked up from germline, CDR1 is KGHSH and CDR2 is LQKENI. The CDR3 sequence is 14 residues long. V lost 11 bases to trimming and J lost 3 bases, with 16 bases between them. In nucleotides, the CDR3 is TGTGCCTCTACCCTTGGGGCTTCTAATGAAAAACTGTTTTTT. Translation: CASTLGASNEKLFF.

Turning to this clone: The sample holds other DNA sequences that translate to the same CDR3. This rearrangement joins TRBV30 to TRBJ2-7, with D unclear. This CDR3 region has 11 residues. V was cut by 4 bases and J by 0 bases, with 4 bases left in between. Germline V gene sequence: CDR1 GTSNPN, CDR2 SVGIG (reference sequence). CDR3 amino acids: CAWTSSYEQYF. In DNA, the CDR3 is TGTGCCTGGACTAGCTCCTACGAGCAGTACTTC. Together with reference TRBV30 and TRBJ2-7, the CDR3 gives the full variable domain: SQTIHQWPATLVQPVGSPLSLECTVEGTSNPNLYWYRQAAGRGLQLLFYSVGIGQISSEVPQNLSASRPQDRQFILSSKKLLLSDSGFYLCAWTSSYEQYFGPGTRLTVT.

This clone was found once. The rearrangement uses TRBV7-2 and TRBJ2-1; 7 bases are a match to TRBD1. This CDR3 region has 15 residues. The V segment lost 1 base and the J segment 3 bases; nucleotides outside the gene matches: 3. The germline V gene has CDR1 SGHTA and CDR2 FQGNSA. CDR3 in amino acids: CASSLGQGVYNEQFF. CDR3 sequence (DNA): TGTGCCAGCAGCTTAGGACAGGGAGTCTACAATGAGCAGTTCTTC.

The V call is TRBV7-8, the J call TRBJ2-7; 14 nucleotides line up with TRBD2. Trimming cost V 4 bases and J 3 bases; bases outside gene matches: 11. Looked up from germline, CDR1 is SGHVS and CDR2 is FQNEAQ. CDR3 size: 18 residues. As DNA, the CDR3 is TGTGCCAGCAGCTCGGGACTAGCGGGAGTTCGGATCCACTACGAGCAGTACTTC. Translation gives CASSSGLAGVRIHYEQYF.

Here the CDR3 DNA reads TGTGCCAGCAGCCGGGAACAGGGTCAGCCCCAGCATTTT. This translates into CASSREQGQPQHF. The chain uses TRBV4-2 and TRBJ1-5; the D gene is possibly TRBD1 (6 bases). CDR1 is LGHNA, CDR2 YNFKEQ, per germline. V dropped 4 bases and J dropped 6 bases, with 10 bases sitting between them. The CDR3 is made up of 13 amino acids.